Sequencing of this T cell receptor (beta chain) was carried out in a study of cytotoxic CD8 clonotypes in ibrutinib-treated CLL. This CDR3 spans 14 amino acids. Germline CDR1 is LGHNA and CDR2 is YNFKEQ. J lost 7 bases, V lost 4 bases, and 3 bases had no gene match. The table came from immunoSEQ multiplex PCR; TCRdb's copy has only in-frame clones and leaves some out. The top ten clones hold 40% to 45% of a sample with about 58,000 clones, approximately 71% of them seen once. A single count supports this clone. Its antigen is not known. Study-wide results and limits: Sample timing was unmatched between remission and later-progressing patients; lymph nodes unstudied.

This sequence originates from a human donor with chronic lymphocytic leukemia. This sequence joins TRBV4-2 and TRBJ2-7, with 14 bases fitting TRBD2. The specimen was PBMCs, collected after 12 months of ibrutinib treatment. The CDR3 coding sequence is TGTGCCAGCAGCCCGGGACTAGCGGGAGCTGAGCAGTACTTC. Translated: CASSPGLAGAEQYF.